This TCR beta chain was sequenced for a study of cytomegalovirus exposure and HLA in healthy donors. General study results and limits: Some TCR beta chains (about 170 of them) were listed as cytomegalovirus-associated.

Comment on this clone: What it recognizes is unknown.

Libraries were prepared by immunoSEQ multiplex PCR; TCRdb keeps only in-frame clonotypes and omits some of them. The sample contains hundreds of thousands of clones, more than 75% of which appear only once. CDR1 SNHLY and CDR2 FYNNEI come from the germline V gene. J lost 8 bases, V lost 5 bases, and 10 bases had no gene match. This CDR3 comprises 15 residues. Material: PBMCs. The TCR sequence derives from a man aged 18 to 29 in good health and CMV-seronegative. The rearrangement joins TRBV2 to TRBJ2-2; the match to TRBD2 covers 8 bases. The CDR3 nucleotides read TGTGCCAGCAGTAGGCTAGCGGGTTCAATGGGGGAGCTGTTTTTT. This codes for CASSRLAGSMGELFF.